Sequencing of this T cell receptor beta chain was carried out in a study of cytomegalovirus exposure and HLA in healthy donors. Study conclusions and caveats: The listing of roughly 160 TCR beta chains classed them as cytomegalovirus-associated.

Assay used: immunoSEQ multiplex PCR; TCRdb lists only in-frame clones, some missing. The table lists about 160,000 clones, 70% to 90% of them singletons. In regard to this clone: Its antigen is unknown.

The CDR3 consists of 15 residues. V was clipped by 0 bases and J by 3 bases; unmatched bases: 3. Germline CDR1 and CDR2: LNHNV and YYDKDF (reference sequence). The TCR comes from a woman in her twenties or thirties in good health and CMV-seronegative. The V call is TRBV15, the J call TRBJ2-7; 9 bases map to TRBD2. Input material: PBMCs. CDR3 protein: CATSRDTAGGYEQYF. The CDR3 DNA sequence: TGTGCCACCAGCAGAGATACAGCGGGAGGCTACGAGCAGTACTTC.